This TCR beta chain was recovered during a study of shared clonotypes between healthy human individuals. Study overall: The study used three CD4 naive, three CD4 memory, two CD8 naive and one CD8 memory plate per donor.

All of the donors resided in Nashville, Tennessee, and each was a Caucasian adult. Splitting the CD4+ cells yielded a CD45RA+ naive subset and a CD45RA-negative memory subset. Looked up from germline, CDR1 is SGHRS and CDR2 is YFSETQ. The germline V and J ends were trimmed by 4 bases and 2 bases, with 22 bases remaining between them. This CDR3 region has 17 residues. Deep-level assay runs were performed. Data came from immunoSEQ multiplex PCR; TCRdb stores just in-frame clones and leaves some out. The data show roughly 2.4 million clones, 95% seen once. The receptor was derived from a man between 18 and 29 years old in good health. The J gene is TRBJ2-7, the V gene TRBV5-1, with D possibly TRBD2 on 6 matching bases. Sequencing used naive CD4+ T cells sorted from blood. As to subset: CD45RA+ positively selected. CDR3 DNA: TGCGCCAGCAGCGCAAGCGCCGGACTAACCCCCACCTACGAGCAGTACTTC. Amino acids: CASSASAGLTPTYEQYF.